This TCR beta chain was retrieved from a study of blood T cell repertoires in COVID-19. Study-level information: T cells, B-cell-depleted T cells, or PBMCs supplied cDNA or gDNA.

Seattle researchers signed up patients amid active infection and tracked them longitudinally. Per the study methods: Researchers report that nucleated cell counts were estimated from reference gene primer amplification. Generated by immunoSEQ multiplex PCR, the TCRdb table keeps only in-frame clones and is missing some. The DNA gave D and trimming, while V, J and clone size come from that table. The sample includes 250,000 to 400,000 clones, approximately 87% of them seen just once. The CDR3 length is 12 residues. V shed 0 bases and J 13 bases; nucleotides not matched to a gene: 3. Germline V gene lookup returns CDR1 SGHRS and CDR2 YFSETQ.

The chain uses TRBV5-1 and TRBJ2-1; the match to TRBD2 covers 8 bases. This receptor was obtained from a woman under 40 with COVID-19, enrolled during active disease. Sequenced: peripheral blood. The CDR3 loop is CASSLGGGRQFF. DNA of the CDR3: TGCGCCAGCAGCTTGGGCGGGGGGAGACAGTTCTTC.